The clone carrying this T cell receptor beta chain was picked up a small number of times. What it recognizes is unknown. The use of a sample-barcoded 5' primer and a J-beta primer mix characterized a second PCR of about 7 to 12 cycles. TCRdb recomputed calls from the 5' RACE reads with MiXCR, one row per CDR3 protein. The sample has some 850,000 distinct CDR3 sequences; roughly 24% are singletons. The CDR3 is 13 residues long. V shed 0 bases and J 10 bases; nucleotides not matched to a gene: 7. Per the germline V gene, CDR1 is GTSNPN and CDR2 is SVGIG (reference sequence). The data are from a study of blood T cells in healthy people across ages. Study-level findings and limits: Diversity figures based on one million T cells were deemed too low.

The data also belong to a second study, concerning T cells of mothers and their children.

Sequences were obtained from blood. The gene calls are TRBV30 and TRBJ2-5, with TRBD1 matching 8 bases. The sequence was obtained from a boy younger than 18 in good health. CDR3 amino acids: CAWSVGQGPRQYF. The CDR3 bases are TGTGCCTGGAGTGTCGGACAGGGCCCTCGCCAGTACTTC.